The 15 T cell receptor beta chains presented below share a single source sample, sequenced in a study of breast tumors, draining lymph nodes, adjacent tissues. Breast cancer patients provided tissue from their axillary draining lymph nodes. TCRdb re-called the multiplex PCR reads with MiXCR, one entry per CDR3 protein. This sample has under 300,000 distinct CDR3 sequences, with under 35% found just once. Sequencing was done on a sample of axillary lymph node tissue. These receptors all stem from a female donor with breast cancer. Some clones in this sample may be carry-over from other donors' samples.

This clonotype showed up many times. A single base separates this from a much larger clone, so it may be a read error. This sequence joins TRBV12-3 or TRBV12-4 and TRBJ2-7; 7 nucleotides match TRBD2. After removal of 3 bases from V and 2 bases from J, the junction contained 4 bases not matched to a gene. The CDR3 totals 14 residues. CDR3 loop: CASSFSLAAYEQYF. CDR3 nucleotide sequence: TGTGCCAGCAGTTTCAGCCTAGCGGCCTACGAGCAGTACTTC.

This clonotype was observed at least ten times. The chain links TRBV29-1 to TRBJ2-3; the D gene is possibly TRBD2 (5 bases). Germline V gives CDR1 SQVTM, CDR2 ANQGSEA. The CDR3 has 13 amino acids. V was pared by 8 bases and J by 2 bases, with 14 bases between. The CDR3 loop reads CSLMEATTDTQYF. The CDR3 nucleotides are TGCAGCCTCATGGAGGCAACCACAGATACGCAGTATTTT.

This clonotype showed up many times. The CDR3 region is CASSELPRANYSPLHF. The CDR3 DNA follows: TGTGCCAGCAGTGAATTACCCCGGGCCAACTATTCACCCCTCCACTTT. The chain links TRBV6-1 to TRBJ1-6; D is unclear. Germline CDR1 is MNHNS and CDR2 is SASEGT. V was pared by 2 bases and J by 8 bases, with 16 bases between. The CDR3 is made up of 16 amino acids.

The CDR3 DNA follows: TGCAGTATACCGGGACAGCCTAATGAAAAACTGTTTTTT. Translated: CSIPGQPNEKLFF. V usage is TRBV29-1 and J usage is TRBJ1-4; 7 nucleotides agree with TRBD1. CDR3 length: 13 amino acids. The germline gives CDR1 SQVTM, CDR2 ANQGSEA.

Many counts were recorded for this clonotype. J is TRBJ2-2 and V is TRBV6-5; no firm D call. This CDR3 has 12 amino acids. Per the germline V gene, CDR1 is MNHEY and CDR2 is SVGAGI. Trimming shortened V by 2 bases and J by 2 bases, and 0 bases separated the two germline ends. The CDR3 DNA follows: TGTGCCAGCAGTTACAACACCGGGGAGCTGTTTTTT. It translates to CASSYNTGELFF.

This clonotype was seen more than once but under ten times. The V call is TRBV30, the J call TRBJ1-5; weak D call: TRBD1 (5 bases). The CDR3 extends over 16 amino acids. Trimming left V 3 bases short and J 6 bases short, with 21 bases between. Germline CDR1 and CDR2: GTSNPN and SVGIG (reference sequence). CDR3 protein: CAWRGRGGTSSQPQHF. CDR3 DNA: TGTGCCTGGAGAGGCCGTGGGGGGACTTCTAGTCAGCCCCAGCATTTT.

The table lists this clonotype with many counts. The V gene is TRBV15, the J gene TRBJ2-1; perhaps TRBD2 as D (6 bases). Germline values: CDR1 LNHNV, CDR2 YYDKDF (reference sequence). This CDR3 has 15 residues. Trimming pared 0 bases from V and 8 bases from J, leaving 14 bases between. CDR3 sequence reads: CATSRELAKVYEQFF. CDR3 DNA: TGTGCCACCAGCAGAGAACTAGCCAAAGTCTATGAGCAGTTCTTC. Full variable domain (rest looked up from reference TRBV15 and TRBJ2-1): DAMVIQNPRYQVTQFGKPVTLSCSQTLNHNVMYWYQQKSSQAPKLLFHYYDKDFNNEADTPDNFQSRRPNTSFCFLDIRSPGLGDTAMYLCATSRELAKVYEQFFGPGTRLTVL.

This clonotype was counted many times. Relative to the germline gene, one junction end is altered; a read error may explain this. The chain carries TRBV20-1 and TRBJ2-3; TRBD2 might be the D (5 bases). This CDR3 is built from 13 residues. Germline V CDR1 and CDR2: DFQATT, SNEGSKA (reference sequence). The CDR3 sequence is CSATRPSGDTQYF. As DNA, the CDR3 is TGCAGCGCTACTAGACCTTCAGGAGATACGCAGTATTTT.

This clonotype has only a few counts. This sequence may be a read error, since a much larger clone differs from it by one base. This chain uses TRBV6-5 with TRBJ1-3; TRBD1 agrees at 7 bases. The CDR3 extends over 14 amino acids. V lost 5 bases and J lost 4; bases outside the gene matches: 5. In germline, CDR1 is MNHEY, CDR2 SVGAGI. CDR3 in amino acids: CASSPTGPGNTIYF. The CDR3 nucleotides are TGTGCCAGCAGTCCGACAGGGCCCGGAAACACCATATATTTT.

The chain couples TRBV9 to TRBJ1-5; no clear D. Per germline, CDR1 SGDLS and CDR2 YYNGEE. V shed 4 bases and J shed 8 bases, with 28 bases lying between them. The CDR3 loop spans 18 amino acids. In nucleotides, the CDR3 is TGTGCCAGCAGCCACTCCCTAAGGACTAGCGGGATCTATGAGCCCCAGCATTTT. It codes for CASSHSLRTSGIYEPQHF.

For this clonotype: A read error may be the cause here, since a much bigger clone is one base away. V and J are TRBV5-4 and TRBJ2-5; D is perhaps TRBD1 or TRBD2 (5 bases each). The V and J ends lost 4 bases and 4 bases respectively, with 14 bases between them. The CDR3 covers 14 residues. Germline lookup yields CDR1 SGHNT and CDR2 YYREEE (reference sequence). CDR3 coding DNA: TGTGCCAGCAGCCGGGACCAAACGTCAGAGACCCAGTACTTC. Its protein product is CASSRDQTSETQYF.

The J gene is TRBJ1-1, the V gene TRBV10-2; 7 positions agree with TRBD1. V trimming: 6 bases; J trimming: 0 bases; junction bases outside the gene matches: 4. This CDR3 is 14 amino acids long. Germline CDR1 WSHSY, CDR2 SAAADI. CDR3 sequence reads: CASRLQGMNTEAFF. CDR3 DNA sequence: TGCGCCAGCAGATTACAGGGGATGAACACTGAAGCTTTCTTT.

There are a few counts of this clonotype. The chain has TRBV28 and TRBJ2-7; D is possibly TRBD2 (5 bases). Trimming took 5 bases from V and 4 from J, leaving 18 bases between them. Germline assignment: CDR1 MDHEN and CDR2 SYDVKM. This CDR3 is 15 amino acids long. CDR3 in DNA: TGTGCCAGCAGTCTCCATCGGGAATTCCCGTACGAGCAGTACTTC. Translating gives CASSLHREFPYEQYF. Looking up the rest from reference TRBV28 and TRBJ2-7 gives the full variable domain: DVKVTQSSRYLVKRTGEKVFLECVQDMDHENMFWYRQDPGLGLRLIYFSYDVKMKEKGDIPEGYSVSREKKERFSLILESASTNQTSMYLCASSLHREFPYEQYFGPGTRLTVT.

This clonotype was observed at least ten times. The genes are TRBV5-1 and TRBJ1-3; D unclear. Trimming cost V 3 bases and J 3 bases, with 10 bases left between them. The V gene's germline CDR1 is SGHRS and CDR2 YFSETQ. The CDR3 is 14 residues long. As DNA, the CDR3 is TGCGCCAGCAGCTCTTCGGACCGTGGAAACACCATATATTTT. It yields the protein CASSSSDRGNTIYF.

Regarding this clonotype: The CDR3 does not close with the conserved phenylalanine or tryptophan, likely indicating a read error. V is TRBV19 and J is TRBJ2-2, with 7 nucleotides matching TRBD2. The CDR3 extends over 16 amino acids. The V gene end was trimmed by 3 bases and the J gene end by 0 bases; junction bases not matched to a gene: 4. Germline lookup yields CDR1 LNHDA and CDR2 SQIVND (reference sequence). The CDR3, as DNA: TGTGCCAGTAGTATCATCGGACTAGCGAACACCGGGGAGCTGTTTTCT. This codes for CASSIIGLANTGELFS.